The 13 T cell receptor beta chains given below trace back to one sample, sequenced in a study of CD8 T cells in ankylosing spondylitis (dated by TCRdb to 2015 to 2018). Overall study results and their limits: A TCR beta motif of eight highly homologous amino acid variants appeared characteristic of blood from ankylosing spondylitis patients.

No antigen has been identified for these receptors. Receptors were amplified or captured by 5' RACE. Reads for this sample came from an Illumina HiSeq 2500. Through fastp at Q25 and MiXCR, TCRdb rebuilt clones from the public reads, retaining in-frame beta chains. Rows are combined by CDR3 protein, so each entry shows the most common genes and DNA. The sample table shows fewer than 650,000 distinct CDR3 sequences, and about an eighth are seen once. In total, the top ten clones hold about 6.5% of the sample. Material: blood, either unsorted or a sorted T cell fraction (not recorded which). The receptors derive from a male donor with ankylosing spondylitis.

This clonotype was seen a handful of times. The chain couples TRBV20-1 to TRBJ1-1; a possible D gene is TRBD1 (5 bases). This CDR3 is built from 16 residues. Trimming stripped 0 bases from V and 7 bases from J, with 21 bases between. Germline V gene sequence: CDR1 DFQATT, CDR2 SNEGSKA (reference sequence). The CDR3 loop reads CSARDRRAGQSVEAFF. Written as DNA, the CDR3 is TGCAGTGCTAGAGATCGGAGGGCAGGGCAGTCGGTTGAAGCTTTCTTT.

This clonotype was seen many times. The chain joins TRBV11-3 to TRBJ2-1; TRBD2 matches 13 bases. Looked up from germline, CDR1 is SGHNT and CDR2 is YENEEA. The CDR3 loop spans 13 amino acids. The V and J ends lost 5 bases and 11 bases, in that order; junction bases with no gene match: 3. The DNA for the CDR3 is TGTGCCAGCAGCCCAGGGACTAGCGGGAAGCAGTTCTTC. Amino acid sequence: CASSPGTSGKQFF.

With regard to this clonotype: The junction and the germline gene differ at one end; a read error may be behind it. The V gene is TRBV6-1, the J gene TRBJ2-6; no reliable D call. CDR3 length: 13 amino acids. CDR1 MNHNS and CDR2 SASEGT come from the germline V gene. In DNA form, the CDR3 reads TGTGCCAGCAGAGAAGGGGGGGCCAACGTCCTGACTTTC. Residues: CASREGGANVLTF.

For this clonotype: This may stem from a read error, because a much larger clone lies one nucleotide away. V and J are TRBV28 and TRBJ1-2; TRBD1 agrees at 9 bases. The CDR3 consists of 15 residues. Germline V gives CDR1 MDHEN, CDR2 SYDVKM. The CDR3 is CASSSTGTGNYGFTF. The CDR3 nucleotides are TGTGCCAGCAGTTCGACCGGGACAGGGAACTATGGCTTCACCTTC.

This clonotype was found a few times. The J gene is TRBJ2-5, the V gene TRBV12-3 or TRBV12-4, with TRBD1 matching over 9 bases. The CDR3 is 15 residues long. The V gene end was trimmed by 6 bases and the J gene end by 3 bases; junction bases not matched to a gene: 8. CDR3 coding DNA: TGTGCCAGCAGAGGGACAGGGAGAGTGAAAGAGACCCAGTACTTC. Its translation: CASRGTGRVKETQYF.

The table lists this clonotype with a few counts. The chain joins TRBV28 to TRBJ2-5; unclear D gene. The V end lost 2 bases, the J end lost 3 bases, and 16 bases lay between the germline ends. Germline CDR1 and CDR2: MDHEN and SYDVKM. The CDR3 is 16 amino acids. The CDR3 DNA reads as TGTGCCAGCAGTTTAAAAAGTTGGGCAGCCAAAGAGACCCAGTACTTC. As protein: CASSLKSWAAKETQYF.

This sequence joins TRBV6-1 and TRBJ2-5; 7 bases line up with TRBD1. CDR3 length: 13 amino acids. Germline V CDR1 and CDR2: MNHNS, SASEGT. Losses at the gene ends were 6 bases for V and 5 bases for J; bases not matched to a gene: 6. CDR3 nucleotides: TGTGCCAGCAGGAACGACAGGGTTGAGACCCAGTACTTC. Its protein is CASRNDRVETQYF.

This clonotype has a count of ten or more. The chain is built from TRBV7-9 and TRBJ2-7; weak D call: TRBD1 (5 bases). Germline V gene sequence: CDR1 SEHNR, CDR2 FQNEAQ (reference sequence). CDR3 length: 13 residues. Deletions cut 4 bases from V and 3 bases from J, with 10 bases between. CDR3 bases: TGTGCCAGCAGCTCGGCAGACAGCTACGAGCAGTACTTC. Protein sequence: CASSSADSYEQYF.

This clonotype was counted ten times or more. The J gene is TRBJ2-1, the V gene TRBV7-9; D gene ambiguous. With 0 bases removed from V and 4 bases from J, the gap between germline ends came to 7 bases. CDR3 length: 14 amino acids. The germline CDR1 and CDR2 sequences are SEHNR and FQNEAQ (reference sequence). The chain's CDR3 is CASSLAGYYNEQFF. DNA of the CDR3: TGTGCCAGCAGCTTAGCAGGGTATTACAATGAGCAGTTCTTC.

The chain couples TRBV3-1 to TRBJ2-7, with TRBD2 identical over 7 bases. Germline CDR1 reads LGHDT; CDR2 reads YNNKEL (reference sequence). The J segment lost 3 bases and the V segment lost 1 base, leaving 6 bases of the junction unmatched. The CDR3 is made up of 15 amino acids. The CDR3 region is CASSQGAGALYEQYV. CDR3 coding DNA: TGTGCCAGCAGCCAAGGGGCGGGAGCGCTCTACGAGCAGTACGTC.

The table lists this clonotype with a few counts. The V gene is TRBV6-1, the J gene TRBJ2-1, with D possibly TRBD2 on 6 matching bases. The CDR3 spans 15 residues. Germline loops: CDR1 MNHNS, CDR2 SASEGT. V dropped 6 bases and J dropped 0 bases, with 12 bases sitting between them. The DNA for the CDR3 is TGTGCCAGCAGCGTAAGCGGGTACTCCTACAATGAGCAGTTCTTC. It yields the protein CASSVSGYSYNEQFF.

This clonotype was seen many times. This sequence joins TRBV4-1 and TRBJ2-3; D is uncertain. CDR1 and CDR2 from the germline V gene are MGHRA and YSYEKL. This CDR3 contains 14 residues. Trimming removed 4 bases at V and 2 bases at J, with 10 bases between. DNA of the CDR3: TGCGCCAGCAGCCCCCCACTGGCCACAGATACGCAGTATTTT. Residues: CASSPPLATDTQYF.

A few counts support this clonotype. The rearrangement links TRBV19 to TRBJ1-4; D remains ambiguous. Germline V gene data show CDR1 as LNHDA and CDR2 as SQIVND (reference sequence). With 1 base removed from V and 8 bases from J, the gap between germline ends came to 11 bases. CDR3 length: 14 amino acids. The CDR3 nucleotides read TGTGCCAGTAGTATAGTAACAGCGGCGGAAAAACTGTTTTTT. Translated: CASSIVTAAEKLFF.